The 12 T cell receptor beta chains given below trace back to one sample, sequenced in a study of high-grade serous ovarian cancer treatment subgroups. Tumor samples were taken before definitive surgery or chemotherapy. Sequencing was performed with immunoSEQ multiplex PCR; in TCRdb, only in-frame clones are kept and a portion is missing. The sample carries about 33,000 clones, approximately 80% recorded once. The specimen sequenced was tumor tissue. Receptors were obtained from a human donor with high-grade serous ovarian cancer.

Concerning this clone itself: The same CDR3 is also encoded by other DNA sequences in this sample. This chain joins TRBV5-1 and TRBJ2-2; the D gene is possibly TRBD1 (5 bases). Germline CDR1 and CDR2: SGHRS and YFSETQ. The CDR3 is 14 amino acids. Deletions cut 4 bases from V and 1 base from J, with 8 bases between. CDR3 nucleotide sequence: TGCGCCAGCAGCCCTGGACAGAACACCGGGGAGCTGTTTTTT. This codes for CASSPGQNTGELFF.

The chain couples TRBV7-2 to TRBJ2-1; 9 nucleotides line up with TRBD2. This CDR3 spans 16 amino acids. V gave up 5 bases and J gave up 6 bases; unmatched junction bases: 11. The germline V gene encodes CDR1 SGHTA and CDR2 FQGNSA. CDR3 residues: CASSNERAGGPNEQFF. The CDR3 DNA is TGTGCCAGCAGCAACGAAAGGGCGGGAGGGCCCAATGAGCAGTTCTTC. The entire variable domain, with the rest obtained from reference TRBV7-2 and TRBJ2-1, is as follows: GAGVSQSPSNKVTEKGKDVELRCDPISGHTALYWYRQSLGQGLEFLIYFQGNSAPDKSGLPSDRFSAERTGGSVSTLTIQRTQQEDSAVYLCASSNERAGGPNEQFFGPGTRLTVL.

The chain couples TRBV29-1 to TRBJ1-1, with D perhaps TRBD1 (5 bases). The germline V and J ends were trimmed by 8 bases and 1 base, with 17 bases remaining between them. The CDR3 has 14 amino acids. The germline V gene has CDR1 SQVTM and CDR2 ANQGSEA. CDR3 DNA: TGCAGCTGGACAACGGGGCTTAAGAACACTGAAGCTTTCTTT. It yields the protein CSWTTGLKNTEAFF.

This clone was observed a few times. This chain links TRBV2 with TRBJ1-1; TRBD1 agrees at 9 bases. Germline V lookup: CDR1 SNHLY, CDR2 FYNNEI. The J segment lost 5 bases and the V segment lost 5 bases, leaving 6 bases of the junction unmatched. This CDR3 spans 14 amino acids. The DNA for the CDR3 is TGTGCCAGCAGTTTCGACAGGGGGAGGACTGAAGCTTTCTTT. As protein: CASSFDRGRTEAFF.

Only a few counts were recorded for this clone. The CDR3 region has the DNA TGTGCCAGCAGCTTTCGGGACAGGGAACTCGTCCTGACTTTC. It specifies CASSFRDRELVLTF. V is TRBV5-6 and J is TRBJ2-6; 9 bases are a match to TRBD1. This CDR3 is 14 amino acids long. V dropped 2 bases and J dropped 12; count of bases not matched to a gene: 6. The germline V gene encodes CDR1 SGHDT and CDR2 YYEEEE.

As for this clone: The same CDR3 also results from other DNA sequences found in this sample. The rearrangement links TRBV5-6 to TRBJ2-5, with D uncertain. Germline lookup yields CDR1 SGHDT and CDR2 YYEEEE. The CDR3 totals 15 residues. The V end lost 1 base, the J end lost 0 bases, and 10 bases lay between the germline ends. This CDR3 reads CASSLRADYQETQYF. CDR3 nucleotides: TGTGCCAGCAGCTTGCGAGCTGATTACCAAGAGACCCAGTACTTC.

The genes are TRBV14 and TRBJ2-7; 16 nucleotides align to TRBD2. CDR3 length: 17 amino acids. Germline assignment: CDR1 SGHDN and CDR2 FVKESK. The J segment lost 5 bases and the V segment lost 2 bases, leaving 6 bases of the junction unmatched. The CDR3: CASSQPGLAGGLHEQYF. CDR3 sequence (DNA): TGTGCCAGCAGCCAACCGGGACTAGCGGGAGGGCTCCACGAGCAGTACTTC.

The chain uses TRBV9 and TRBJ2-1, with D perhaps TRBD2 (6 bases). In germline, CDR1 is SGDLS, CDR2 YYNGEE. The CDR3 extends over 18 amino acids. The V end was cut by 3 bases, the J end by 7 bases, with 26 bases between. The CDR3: CASSGRDSSIGNRNEQFF. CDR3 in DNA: TGTGCCAGCAGCGGCCGGGACTCCTCAATAGGTAACAGGAATGAGCAGTTCTTC.

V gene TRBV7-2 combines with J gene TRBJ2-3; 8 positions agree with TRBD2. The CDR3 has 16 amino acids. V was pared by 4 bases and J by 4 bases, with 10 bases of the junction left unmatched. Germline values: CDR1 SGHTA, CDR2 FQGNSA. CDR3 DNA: TGTGCCAGCAGCTCACGGCCAGCGGGAGATGCAGATACGCAGTATTTT. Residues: CASSSRPAGDADTQYF. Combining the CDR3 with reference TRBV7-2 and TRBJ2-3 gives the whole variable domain GAGVSQSPSNKVTEKGKDVELRCDPISGHTALYWYRQSLGQGLEFLIYFQGNSAPDKSGLPSDRFSAERTGGSVSTLTIQRTQQEDSAVYLCASSSRPAGDADTQYFGPGTRLTVL.

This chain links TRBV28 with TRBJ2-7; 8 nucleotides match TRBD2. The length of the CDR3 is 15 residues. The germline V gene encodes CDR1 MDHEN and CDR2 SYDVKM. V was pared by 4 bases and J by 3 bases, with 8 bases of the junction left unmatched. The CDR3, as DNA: TGTGCCAGCAGTTCCGCCAGCGGGAGTAACTACGAGCAGTACTTC. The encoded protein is CASSSASGSNYEQYF.

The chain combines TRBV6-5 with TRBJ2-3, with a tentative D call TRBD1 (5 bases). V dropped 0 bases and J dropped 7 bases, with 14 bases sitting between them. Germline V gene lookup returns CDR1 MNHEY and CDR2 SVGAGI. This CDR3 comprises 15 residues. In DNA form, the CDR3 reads TGTGCCAGCAGTTACTCGGGGCCGCTAAGACATACGCAGTATTTT. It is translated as CASSYSGPLRHTQYF.

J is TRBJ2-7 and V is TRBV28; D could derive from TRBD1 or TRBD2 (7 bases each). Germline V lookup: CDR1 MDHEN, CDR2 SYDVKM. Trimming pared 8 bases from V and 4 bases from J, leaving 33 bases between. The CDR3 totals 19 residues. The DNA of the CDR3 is TGTGCCAGCCAATTACCCACAGCCCAGCCTAGCGGACAGGTATACGAGCAGTACTTC. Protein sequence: CASQLPTAQPSGQVYEQYF.